These T cell receptor beta chains were read from a single sample in a study of T-cell memory formation after mild COVID-19. TCRdb fed the 5' RACE reads into MiXCR, producing one record per CDR3 protein. The profile covers around 55,000 distinct CDR3 sequences, with over 7.5% appearing a single time and more than 0.95% taken by the ten largest. The sample taken for sequencing was PBMCs or a T cell subset sorted from them (not recorded which). These receptors all come from a man younger than 30 who had mild COVID-19 (a few samples of this study predate the infection). Cell type and time point are not known. CDR3s include the opening cysteine and the closing phenylalanine or tryptophan. A D gene is named only where the DNA matches it firmly. The size field is filled for only some rows; it gives once, few, many or a size class.

v_call: TRBV24-1
d_call: TRBD2
j_call: TRBJ2-2
clone_size: few
cdr3_nt: TGTGCCACCGCGCCCTACGGGGGGATCACCGGGGAGCTGTTTTTT
cdr3_aa: CATAPYGGITGELFF

v_call: TRBV5-1
d_call: TRBD2
j_call: TRBJ2-3
clone_size: few
cdr3_nt: TGCGCCAGCAGCTTGGAACGAGCGGGGGGGCCTTCAGATACGCAGTATTTT
cdr3_aa: CASSLERAGGPSDTQYF

v_call: TRBV7-2
d_call: -
j_call: TRBJ2-6
clone_size: few
cdr3_nt: TGTGCCAGCAGCTTGGGGCTTTCTGGGGCCAACGTCCTGACTTTC
cdr3_aa: CASSLGLSGANVLTF

v_call: TRBV7-2
d_call: -
j_call: TRBJ2-1
clone_size: many
cdr3_nt: TGTGCCAGCAGCTTTGGCGGGGGCGATGAGCAGTTCTTC
cdr3_aa: CASSFGGGDEQFF

v_call: TRBV30
d_call: -
j_call: TRBJ1-2
clone_size: -
cdr3_nt: TGTGCCTGGAGTGTTGCCTCGAACTATGGCTACACCTTC
cdr3_aa: CAWSVASNYGYTF

v_call: TRBV18
d_call: -
j_call: TRBJ1-1
clone_size: few
cdr3_nt: TGTGCCAGCTCACCAGACATGAACACTGAAGCTTTCTTT
cdr3_aa: CASSPDMNTEAFF

v_call: TRBV5-1
d_call: -
j_call: TRBJ2-5
clone_size: many
cdr3_nt: TGCGCCAGCAGCTGGGATTCGGGAGAGACCCAGTACTTC
cdr3_aa: CASSWDSGETQYF

v_call: TRBV7-6
d_call: -
j_call: TRBJ2-5
clone_size: few
cdr3_nt: TGTGCCAGCAGCTTAGAATCCCCATTCAAGGAGACCCAGTACTTC
cdr3_aa: CASSLESPFKETQYF

v_call: TRBV9
d_call: -
j_call: TRBJ2-2
clone_size: few
cdr3_nt: TGTGCCAGCGGCGCCCCCGGGGAGCTGTTTTTT
cdr3_aa: CASGAPGELFF

v_call: TRBV12-3/TRBV12-4
d_call: TRBD2
j_call: TRBJ2-2
clone_size: -
cdr3_nt: TGTGCCAGCAGACAGGGACTAGCGGGGGCCACCGGGGAGCTGTTTTTT
cdr3_aa: CASRQGLAGATGELFF

v_call: TRBV20-1
d_call: -
j_call: TRBJ2-2
clone_size: -
cdr3_nt: TGCAGTGCTACACTTCCCAGAGGCACCGGGGAGCTGTTTTTT
cdr3_aa: CSATLPRGTGELFF

v_call: TRBV24-1
d_call: TRBD2
j_call: TRBJ2-1
clone_size: -
cdr3_nt: TGTGCCACCAGTGACCCTTCCCGCGGGACTATAGATGAGCAGTTCTTC
cdr3_aa: CATSDPSRGTIDEQFF

v_call: TRBV5-1
d_call: -
j_call: TRBJ2-5
clone_size: many
cdr3_nt: TGCGCCAGCAGCGTACTGGGGGAGTACCAAGAGACCCAGTACTTC
cdr3_aa: CASSVLGEYQETQYF

v_call: TRBV5-1
d_call: TRBD2
j_call: TRBJ2-3
clone_size: -
cdr3_nt: TGCGCCAGCAGCTTGGCGGGGAGCGGGGGGCCAGATACGCAGTATTTT
cdr3_aa: CASSLAGSGGPDTQYF

v_call: TRBV9
d_call: -
j_call: TRBJ1-6
clone_size: few
cdr3_nt: TGTGCCAGCAGCTCAGGGGTAGGGCTAGGGTCACCCCTCCACTTT
cdr3_aa: CASSSGVGLGSPLHF

v_call: TRBV20-1
d_call: TRBD2
j_call: TRBJ2-5
clone_size: few
cdr3_nt: TGCAGTGCTAGTTACCGGGGACTAGAGCAGGCCCAGTACTTC
cdr3_aa: CSASYRGLEQAQYF

v_call: TRBV14
d_call: -
j_call: TRBJ2-1
clone_size: -
cdr3_nt: TGTGCCAGCAGCCAAGTGGGGAACCACAATGAGCAGTTCTTC
cdr3_aa: CASSQVGNHNEQFF

v_call: TRBV7-2
d_call: TRBD2
j_call: TRBJ2-1
clone_size: many
cdr3_nt: TGTGCCAGCAGCTTAATGGCGGGGGGGAACAATGAGCAGTTCTTC
cdr3_aa: CASSLMAGGNNEQFF

v_call: TRBV5-1
d_call: -
j_call: TRBJ2-1
clone_size: -
cdr3_nt: TGCGCCAGCAGCCCTGAGCTGAGCTCCTACAATGAGCAGTTCTTC
cdr3_aa: CASSPELSSYNEQFF

v_call: TRBV29-1
d_call: TRBD1
j_call: TRBJ2-5
clone_size: -
cdr3_nt: TGCAGCGTGGGGACAGGGGGGATAGAGACCCAGTACTTC
cdr3_aa: CSVGTGGIETQYF

v_call: TRBV7-2
d_call: -
j_call: TRBJ2-5
clone_size: few
cdr3_nt: TGTGCCAGCAGCTTACTAGGGACACAAGAGACCCAGTACTTC
cdr3_aa: CASSLLGTQETQYF

v_call: TRBV24-1
d_call: -
j_call: TRBJ2-3
clone_size: few
cdr3_nt: TGTGCCACCAGTGGGGCACCTAGCACAGATACGCAGTATTTT
cdr3_aa: CATSGAPSTDTQYF

v_call: TRBV12-5
d_call: -
j_call: TRBJ2-5
clone_size: few
cdr3_nt: TGTGCTAGTGGTTTGGTAAAGAGTTCGTCGGTTCTTGGGGGGCGAATAGTCGCGGAGACCCAGTACTTC
cdr3_aa: CASGLVKSSSVLGGRIVAETQYF

v_call: TRBV5-1
d_call: TRBD2
j_call: TRBJ2-3
clone_size: -
cdr3_nt: TGCGCCAGCAGCTTGGCCGCGGCGGGGGGCACAGATACGCAGTATTTT
cdr3_aa: CASSLAAAGGTDTQYF

v_call: TRBV4-1
d_call: -
j_call: TRBJ2-7
clone_size: -
cdr3_nt: TGCGCCAGCAGCCAAGACGTATACGAGCAGTACTTC
cdr3_aa: CASSQDVYEQYF

v_call: TRBV5-6
d_call: -
j_call: TRBJ1-2
clone_size: -
cdr3_nt: TGTGCCAGCAGCTTGGGTGGGGAACACTATGGCTACACCTTC
cdr3_aa: CASSLGGEHYGYTF

v_call: TRBV5-4
d_call: -
j_call: TRBJ1-4
clone_size: -
cdr3_nt: TGTGCCAGCAGCTTGCCCGGATCAAAACTGTTTTTT
cdr3_aa: CASSLPGSKLFF

v_call: TRBV4-1
d_call: TRBD2
j_call: TRBJ2-1
clone_size: -
cdr3_nt: TGCGCCAGCAGCCGGCTCCTAGCGGGGGGTCCCAATGAGCAGTTCTTC
cdr3_aa: CASSRLLAGGPNEQFF

v_call: TRBV18
d_call: TRBD2
j_call: TRBJ2-3
clone_size: many
cdr3_nt: TGTGCCAGCTCACCAAGGATCCAGCGGGGGAACCCAGATACGCAGTATTTT
cdr3_aa: CASSPRIQRGNPDTQYF

v_call: TRBV6-2/TRBV6-3
d_call: TRBD1
j_call: TRBJ2-7
clone_size: -
cdr3_nt: TGTGCCAGCGGATCATCGCTACAGGGGGCGCGTTACGAGCAGTACTTC
cdr3_aa: CASGSSLQGARYEQYF

v_call: TRBV11-2
d_call: -
j_call: TRBJ2-5
clone_size: many
cdr3_nt: TGTGCCAGCAGCCTCCGGACTCACCAAGAGACCCAGTACTTC
cdr3_aa: CASSLRTHQETQYF

v_call: TRBV7-9
d_call: -
j_call: TRBJ2-7
clone_size: many
cdr3_nt: TGTGCCAGCAGCCCCCGACAGGAATCCCACGAGCAGTACTTC
cdr3_aa: CASSPRQESHEQYF

v_call: TRBV20-1
d_call: -
j_call: TRBJ2-3
clone_size: many
cdr3_nt: TGCAGTGCTAGGTCACTGGGACAAAATACGCAGTATTTT
cdr3_aa: CSARSLGQNTQYF

v_call: TRBV11-2
d_call: -
j_call: TRBJ2-7
clone_size: -
cdr3_nt: TGTGCCAGCAGCTTAGAGGTCGGACCCTACGAGCAGTACTTC
cdr3_aa: CASSLEVGPYEQYF

v_call: TRBV7-2
d_call: -
j_call: TRBJ1-2
clone_size: few
cdr3_nt: TGTGCCAGCAACCTCGGGGCGGGCTACACCTTC
cdr3_aa: CASNLGAGYTF

v_call: TRBV7-2
d_call: -
j_call: TRBJ2-3
clone_size: -
cdr3_nt: TGTGCCAGCAGCTTGACCGGGTCCGGGCCCACAGATACGCAGTATTTT
cdr3_aa: CASSLTGSGPTDTQYF

v_call: TRBV30
d_call: -
j_call: TRBJ2-4
clone_size: -
cdr3_nt: TGTGCCTGGAGTACTCACCACCCCGGGCCTCAGTACTTC
cdr3_aa: CAWSTHHPGPQYF

v_call: TRBV7-2
d_call: -
j_call: TRBJ2-3
clone_size: few
cdr3_nt: TGTGCCAGCAGCCCAACCCACACAGATACGCAGTATTTT
cdr3_aa: CASSPTHTDTQYF

v_call: TRBV4-3
d_call: TRBD1
j_call: TRBJ1-5
clone_size: -
cdr3_nt: TGCGCCAGCAGCCAAGAGTGGACAGGAGGGCAGCCCCAGCATTTT
cdr3_aa: CASSQEWTGGQPQHF

v_call: TRBV12-3/TRBV12-4
d_call: TRBD1
j_call: TRBJ2-7
clone_size: many
cdr3_nt: TGTGCCAGCAGTTTAAGGCAGGGGGTAGTCGAGCAGTACTTC
cdr3_aa: CASSLRQGVVEQYF

v_call: TRBV6-5
d_call: TRBD1
j_call: TRBJ1-3
clone_size: few
cdr3_nt: TGTGCCAGCAGTTACGCGAATCCGGGACAGGCTGGAAACACCATATATTTT
cdr3_aa: CASSYANPGQAGNTIYF

v_call: TRBV18
d_call: -
j_call: TRBJ2-7
clone_size: few
cdr3_nt: TGTGCCAGCTCACCCGGGGGGCACTCCTACGAGCAGTACTTC
cdr3_aa: CASSPGGHSYEQYF

v_call: TRBV6-2/TRBV6-3
d_call: -
j_call: TRBJ2-5
clone_size: few
cdr3_nt: TGTGCCAGCAGGGAGCTGGAGACCCAGTACTTC
cdr3_aa: CASRELETQYF

v_call: TRBV15
d_call: TRBD2
j_call: TRBJ2-2
clone_size: many
cdr3_nt: TGTGCCACCAGCAGCCCGGGACTAGCAGGCACCGGGGAGCTGTTTTTT
cdr3_aa: CATSSPGLAGTGELFF

v_call: TRBV19
d_call: -
j_call: TRBJ2-5
clone_size: few
cdr3_nt: TGTGCCAGTAGTGGGGAGACCCAGTACTTC
cdr3_aa: CASSGETQYF

v_call: TRBV15
d_call: TRBD1
j_call: TRBJ1-4
clone_size: -
cdr3_nt: TGTGCCACCAGCAGAGATGTAGGACAGGGCTATAATGAAAAACTGTTTTTT
cdr3_aa: CATSRDVGQGYNEKLFF

v_call: TRBV18
d_call: -
j_call: TRBJ1-1
clone_size: few
cdr3_nt: TGTGCCAGCTCACCGAGGGGGTCTGAAGCTTTCTTT
cdr3_aa: CASSPRGSEAFF

v_call: TRBV7-9
d_call: TRBD2
j_call: TRBJ2-3
clone_size: -
cdr3_nt: TGTGCCAGCAGCAAGCAAGGACTAGCGGGGGGGCCTACCACAGATACGCAGTATTTT
cdr3_aa: CASSKQGLAGGPTTDTQYF